The text below deals with one TCR beta chain. This record comes from a study of blood T cell repertoires in COVID-19. About the research overall: The origin of the acute and convalescent COVID-19 samples was the United States, Italy and Spain. T cells, B-cell-depleted T cells, or PBMCs provided the cDNA or gDNA that served as material.

The germline CDR1 and CDR2 sequences are SGHTA and FQGNSA. The trim removed 2 bases at V and 4 bases at J, leaving 4 bases unmatched. This CDR3 is 14 amino acids long. As processed by the authors: Reference gene primer amplification yielded estimated nucleated cell counts. Method: immunoSEQ multiplex PCR; TCRdb's copy keeps in-frame clones and lacks some. The DNA was the basis for D and trimming; V, J and clone size are from that table. The sample holds over 100,000 clones, roughly 80% seen once. Input material: peripheral blood. This chain joins TRBV7-2 and TRBJ1-2, with 7 positions matching TRBD1. This receptor was obtained from a man aged 60 to 75 with active or convalescent COVID-19. The CDR3 reads CASSLQGGAYGYTF. DNA for the CDR3: TGTGCCAGCAGCTTACAAGGGGGCGCCTATGGCTACACCTTC.